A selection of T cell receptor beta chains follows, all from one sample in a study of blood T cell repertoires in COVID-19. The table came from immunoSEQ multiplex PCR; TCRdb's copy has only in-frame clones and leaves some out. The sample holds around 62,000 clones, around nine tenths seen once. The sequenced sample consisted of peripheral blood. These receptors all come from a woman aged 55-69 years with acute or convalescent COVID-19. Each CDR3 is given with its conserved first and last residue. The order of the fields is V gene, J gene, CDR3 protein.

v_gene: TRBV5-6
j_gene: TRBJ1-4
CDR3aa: CASSLGRDPGGREKLFF

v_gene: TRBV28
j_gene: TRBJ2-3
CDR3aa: CASSPFPSTDTQYF

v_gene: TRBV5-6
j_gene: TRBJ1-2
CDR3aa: CASSLLAGGGYTF

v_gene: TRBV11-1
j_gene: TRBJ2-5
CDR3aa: CASSSSSGGEETQYF

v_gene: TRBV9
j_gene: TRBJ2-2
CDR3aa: CASSVGAGANTGELFF

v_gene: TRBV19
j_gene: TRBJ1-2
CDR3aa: CASSRPTGRGNYGYTF

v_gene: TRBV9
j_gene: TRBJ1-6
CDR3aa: CASSEDLRGALHNSPLHF

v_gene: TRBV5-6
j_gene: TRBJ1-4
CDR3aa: CASSLEGVGGEKLFF

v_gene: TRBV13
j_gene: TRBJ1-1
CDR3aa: CASSPGTGSPEAFF

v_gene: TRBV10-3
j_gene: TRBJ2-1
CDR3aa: CAISEPAGGTEPFF

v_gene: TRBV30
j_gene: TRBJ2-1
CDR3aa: CAWSPPQAYNEQFF

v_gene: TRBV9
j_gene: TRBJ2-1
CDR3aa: CASSVARGASYNEQFF

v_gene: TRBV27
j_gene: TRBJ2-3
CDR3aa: CASSRQGADTQYF

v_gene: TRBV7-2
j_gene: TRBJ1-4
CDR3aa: CASSLVGGTASPTNEKLFF

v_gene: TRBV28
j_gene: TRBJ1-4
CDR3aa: CASSSPTVFNEKLFF

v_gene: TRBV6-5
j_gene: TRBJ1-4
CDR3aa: CASSPGTGKEKLFF

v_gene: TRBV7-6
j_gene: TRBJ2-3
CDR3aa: CASSPKAGGPLDTQYF

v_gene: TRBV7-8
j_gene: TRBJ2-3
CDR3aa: CASSARNSPTSTDTQYF

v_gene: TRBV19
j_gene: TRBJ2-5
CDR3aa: CASSKLAGVQETQYF

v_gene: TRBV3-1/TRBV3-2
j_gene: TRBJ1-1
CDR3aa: CASSQDPGVMNTEAFF

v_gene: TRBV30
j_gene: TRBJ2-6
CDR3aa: CAWMAPRGANVLTF

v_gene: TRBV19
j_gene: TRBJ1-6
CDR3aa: CASSIPTYRDRGNSPLHF

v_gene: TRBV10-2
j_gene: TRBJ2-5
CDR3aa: CASKGTPRGETQYF